Listed below are T cell receptor beta chains from one sample, sequenced in a study of multiple sclerosis patients with progressive multifocal leukoencephalopathy. Clones were read by immunoSEQ multiplex PCR, and TCRdb kept only the in-frame ones, dropping some. The data contain about 33,000 clones, more than 75% of them singletons. Material: PBMCs, obtained from a patient treated with natalizumab. The receptors derive from a human donor with progressive multifocal leukoencephalopathy. Each CDR3 is given with its conserved first and last residue. Fields, in order: clone size, D gene, J gene, V gene, CDR3 DNA, CDR3 protein. The D gene is left open where the match is weak. Size tells how often a clone was seen (once, few, many) or the class of an expanded clone, and some rows leave it out.

abundance: once
d_gene: .
j_gene: TRBJ1-1
v_gene: TRBV12-5
CDR3nt: TGTGCTAGTGGTTTGACCAACCCCACTGGCACTGAAGCTTTCTTT
CDR3aa: CASGLTNPTGTEAFF

abundance: .
d_gene: .
j_gene: TRBJ2-3
v_gene: TRBV7-2
CDR3nt: TGTGCCAGCAAGGTTTCTAGCACAGATACGCAGTATTTT
CDR3aa: CASKVSSTDTQYF

abundance: .
d_gene: .
j_gene: TRBJ1-1
v_gene: TRBV2
CDR3nt: TGTGCCAGCGGAAGGACGGTGAACACTGAAGCTTTCTTT
CDR3aa: CASGRTVNTEAFF

abundance: .
d_gene: TRBD2
j_gene: TRBJ2-3
v_gene: TRBV5-1
CDR3nt: TGCGCCAGCAGCCCCCCGGGACTAGCGGGAGGGAGGCAAGATACGCAGTATTTT
CDR3aa: CASSPPGLAGGRQDTQYF

abundance: few
d_gene: .
j_gene: TRBJ1-3
v_gene: TRBV6-6
CDR3nt: TGTGCCAGCACCGCAGGTCTCGGAAACACCATATATTTT
CDR3aa: CASTAGLGNTIYF

abundance: once
d_gene: .
j_gene: TRBJ1-2
v_gene: TRBV30
CDR3nt: TGTGCCTGGAGTGTACTCCGGGGGGGTGGCTACACCTTC
CDR3aa: CAWSVLRGGGYTF

abundance: few
d_gene: .
j_gene: TRBJ1-2
v_gene: TRBV5-1
CDR3nt: TGCGCCAGCAGCGTCCAGGAGACCTATGGCTACACCTTC
CDR3aa: CASSVQETYGYTF

abundance: .
d_gene: .
j_gene: TRBJ2-7
v_gene: TRBV18
CDR3nt: TGTGCCAGCTCTCCGGAGGGCACCTACGAGCAGTACTTC
CDR3aa: CASSPEGTYEQYF

abundance: once
d_gene: TRBD2
j_gene: TRBJ2-2
v_gene: TRBV29-1
CDR3nt: TGCAGCTTTGCGTCGGGGGGTCTCGACACCGGGGAGCTGTTTTTT
CDR3aa: CSFASGGLDTGELFF

abundance: once
d_gene: .
j_gene: TRBJ2-1
v_gene: TRBV5-6
CDR3nt: TGTGCCAGCAGCTTGGAACTCTTAAATGAGCAGTTCTTC
CDR3aa: CASSLELLNEQFF

abundance: .
d_gene: .
j_gene: TRBJ1-1
v_gene: TRBV27
CDR3nt: TGTGCCAGCAGTTTATCCCGGAGGAGAACTGAAGCTTTCTTT
CDR3aa: CASSLSRRRTEAFF

abundance: once
d_gene: .
j_gene: TRBJ2-3
v_gene: TRBV5-6
CDR3nt: TGTGCCAGCAGCTCCCCACGCGGGGATACGCAGTATTTT
CDR3aa: CASSSPRGDTQYF

abundance: .
d_gene: TRBD2
j_gene: TRBJ2-1
v_gene: TRBV5-3
CDR3nt: TGTGCCAGAAGCTTGGGGCTAGCGGGAAACAATGAGCAGTTCTTC
CDR3aa: CARSLGLAGNNEQFF

abundance: .
d_gene: .
j_gene: TRBJ1-1
v_gene: TRBV18
CDR3nt: TGTGCCAGCTCACCGGGGGAGAACACTGAAGCTTTCTTT
CDR3aa: CASSPGENTEAFF

abundance: .
d_gene: TRBD2
j_gene: TRBJ2-1
v_gene: TRBV7-2
CDR3nt: TGTGCCAGCAGCTCACCCGTCGAGCGGGGGCATGACAATGAGCAGTTCTTC
CDR3aa: CASSSPVERGHDNEQFF

abundance: .
d_gene: .
j_gene: TRBJ2-7
v_gene: TRBV6-5
CDR3nt: TGTGCCACCGCCCCCAACGAGCAGTACTTC
CDR3aa: CATAPNEQYF

abundance: .
d_gene: TRBD2
j_gene: TRBJ2-3
v_gene: TRBV5-1
CDR3nt: TGCGCCAGCAGCTTGGGGACTAGCGGCACAGATACGCAGTATTTT
CDR3aa: CASSLGTSGTDTQYF

abundance: .
d_gene: .
j_gene: TRBJ1-2
v_gene: TRBV2
CDR3nt: TGTGCCAGCAGATTCCCTACAGGGTTCTATGGCTACACCTTC
CDR3aa: CASRFPTGFYGYTF

abundance: .
d_gene: TRBD2
j_gene: TRBJ2-1
v_gene: TRBV19
CDR3nt: TGTGCCAGTAGTATCACGGGAGGCACTACGGATGAGCAGTTCTTC
CDR3aa: CASSITGGTTDEQFF

abundance: .
d_gene: .
j_gene: TRBJ2-6
v_gene: TRBV2
CDR3nt: TGTGCCAGCAGTGAAGACATCTCTGGGGCCAACGTCCTGACTTTC
CDR3aa: CASSEDISGANVLTF

abundance: few
d_gene: .
j_gene: TRBJ2-3
v_gene: TRBV2
CDR3nt: TGTGCCAGCACCCTCGACACAGATACGCAGTATTTT
CDR3aa: CASTLDTDTQYF

abundance: .
d_gene: TRBD2
j_gene: TRBJ2-1
v_gene: TRBV19
CDR3nt: TGTGCCAGTAGTCTAAGCGGGGGTTACAATGAGCAGTTCTTC
CDR3aa: CASSLSGGYNEQFF

abundance: .
d_gene: .
j_gene: TRBJ2-5
v_gene: TRBV7-3
CDR3nt: TGTGCCAGCAGCTTTAGAGGGGGACGCCTTCAAGAGACCCAGTACTTC
CDR3aa: CASSFRGGRLQETQYF

abundance: .
d_gene: .
j_gene: TRBJ2-7
v_gene: TRBV5-4
CDR3nt: TGTGCCAGCAGCCCGCCGGGAGCGAAATACGAGCAGTACTTC
CDR3aa: CASSPPGAKYEQYF

abundance: .
d_gene: TRBD1
j_gene: TRBJ1-1
v_gene: TRBV30
CDR3nt: TGTGCCTGGAGTGTACCAGGGGGTGAAGCTTTCTTT
CDR3aa: CAWSVPGGEAFF

abundance: .
d_gene: TRBD1
j_gene: TRBJ1-5
v_gene: TRBV7-8
CDR3nt: TGTGCCAGCAGCGCCCAAGGGGCAGGGGGCGGACAGCCCCAGCATTTT
CDR3aa: CASSAQGAGGGQPQHF

abundance: once
d_gene: .
j_gene: TRBJ1-3
v_gene: TRBV29-1
CDR3nt: TGCAGCGTCATGGGACATAACTCTGGAAACACCATATATTTT
CDR3aa: CSVMGHNSGNTIYF

abundance: .
d_gene: .
j_gene: TRBJ2-2
v_gene: TRBV7-8
CDR3nt: TGTGCCAGCAGCCCAGACCGGAACACCGGGGAGCTGTTTTTT
CDR3aa: CASSPDRNTGELFF

abundance: once
d_gene: .
j_gene: TRBJ1-1
v_gene: TRBV4-1
CDR3nt: TGCGCCAGCAGCCAAGCGAGGGAGAACACTGAAGCTTTCTTT
CDR3aa: CASSQARENTEAFF

abundance: .
d_gene: .
j_gene: TRBJ2-3
v_gene: TRBV9
CDR3nt: TGTGCCAGCAGCGTCGGGAGTGGTGCAGATACGCAGTATTTT
CDR3aa: CASSVGSGADTQYF

abundance: once
d_gene: TRBD2
j_gene: TRBJ2-1
v_gene: TRBV5-1
CDR3nt: TGCGCCAGCAGAATCGGGGCTAGCGGGAAAGTGAATGAGCAGTTCTTC
CDR3aa: CASRIGASGKVNEQFF

abundance: .
d_gene: .
j_gene: TRBJ1-6
v_gene: TRBV9
CDR3nt: TGTGCCAGCAGCCCAGGGAATTCACCCCTCCACTTT
CDR3aa: CASSPGNSPLHF

abundance: .
d_gene: .
j_gene: TRBJ1-1
v_gene: TRBV27
CDR3nt: TGTGCCTTCCGTAGGGAGGACACTGAAGCTTTCTTT
CDR3aa: CAFRREDTEAFF

abundance: once
d_gene: .
j_gene: TRBJ2-4
v_gene: TRBV9
CDR3nt: TGTGCCAGCAGCGTAGCAGGCATCCTAGCCAAAAACATTCAGTACTTC
CDR3aa: CASSVAGILAKNIQYF

abundance: .
d_gene: TRBD1
j_gene: TRBJ1-1
v_gene: TRBV29-1
CDR3nt: TGCAGCGCCAGACTTACGGACAGGGAAGCTTTCTTT
CDR3aa: CSARLTDREAFF

abundance: .
d_gene: .
j_gene: TRBJ2-3
v_gene: TRBV11-3
CDR3nt: TGTGCCAGCAGCTTAGGGGCTGGTTGGGATACGCAGTATTTT
CDR3aa: CASSLGAGWDTQYF

abundance: .
d_gene: .
j_gene: TRBJ2-1
v_gene: TRBV29-1
CDR3nt: TGCAGCGTTGGACTAGTCGGCTCCTACAATGAGCAGTTCTTC
CDR3aa: CSVGLVGSYNEQFF

abundance: .
d_gene: TRBD2
j_gene: TRBJ2-7
v_gene: TRBV7-3
CDR3nt: TGTGCCAGCAGCTTAGAACTAGCGGGAGGATCCTACGAGCAGTACTTC
CDR3aa: CASSLELAGGSYEQYF

abundance: .
d_gene: .
j_gene: TRBJ1-3
v_gene: TRBV15
CDR3nt: TGTGCCACATTGACACGGCTTGGAAACACCATATATTTT
CDR3aa: CATLTRLGNTIYF

abundance: .
d_gene: .
j_gene: TRBJ1-2
v_gene: TRBV10-1
CDR3nt: TGCGCCAGCAGTGATACCGGGAACTATGGCTACACCTTC
CDR3aa: CASSDTGNYGYTF

abundance: .
d_gene: .
j_gene: TRBJ1-2
v_gene: TRBV6-1
CDR3nt: TGTGCCAGCAGGGGGGATGTTAACTATGGCTACACCTTC
CDR3aa: CASRGDVNYGYTF

abundance: .
d_gene: TRBD1
j_gene: TRBJ2-7
v_gene: TRBV9
CDR3nt: TGTGCCAGCAGCGTAGCTGGGTGGCAGGGGGACGAGCAGTACTTC
CDR3aa: CASSVAGWQGDEQYF

abundance: .
d_gene: .
j_gene: TRBJ1-4
v_gene: TRBV2
CDR3nt: TGTGCCAGCAAGCTAACCGGGACGGAGAATGAAAAACTGTTTTTT
CDR3aa: CASKLTGTENEKLFF

abundance: .
d_gene: TRBD1
j_gene: TRBJ1-1
v_gene: TRBV29-1
CDR3nt: TGCAGCTCCCAACAGGGGATGAACACTGAAGCTTTCTTT
CDR3aa: CSSQQGMNTEAFF

abundance: .
d_gene: .
j_gene: TRBJ1-4
v_gene: TRBV19
CDR3nt: TGTGCCAGTAGTTCCGGGCTTAGGGACGGTAATGAAAAACTGTTTTTT
CDR3aa: CASSSGLRDGNEKLFF

abundance: .
d_gene: TRBD2
j_gene: TRBJ2-2
v_gene: TRBV5-3
CDR3nt: TGTGCCAGAAGACCGGTTACTAGCGACGGCTCCGGGGAGCTGTTTTTT
CDR3aa: CARRPVTSDGSGELFF

abundance: .
d_gene: TRBD2
j_gene: TRBJ2-1
v_gene: TRBV19
CDR3nt: TGTGCCAGTACCAGGACTAGCGGAGAGACAATGAAGCAGTTCTTC
CDR3aa: CASTRTSGETMKQFF

abundance: .
d_gene: TRBD2
j_gene: TRBJ2-3
v_gene: TRBV5-1
CDR3nt: TGCGCCAGCAGTTGGGGACTAGCGTACAGCACAGATACGCAGTATTTT
CDR3aa: CASSWGLAYSTDTQYF

abundance: .
d_gene: .
j_gene: TRBJ1-5
v_gene: TRBV28
CDR3nt: TGTGCCAGCACCCTTCTGAGGGTGAGTAGCAATCAGCCCCAGCATTTT
CDR3aa: CASTLLRVSSNQPQHF

abundance: .
d_gene: TRBD1
j_gene: TRBJ1-3
v_gene: TRBV18
CDR3nt: TGTGCCAGCTCACCACCTGCTCAGGGGGCGAGGGGAAACACCATATATTTT
CDR3aa: CASSPPAQGARGNTIYF

abundance: .
d_gene: TRBD1
j_gene: TRBJ2-7
v_gene: TRBV7-2
CDR3nt: TGTGCCAGCAGCCCCCGTCCCCCTAGGCAGGGGGCAATTGGAGAGCAGTACTTC
CDR3aa: CASSPRPPRQGAIGEQYF

abundance: .
d_gene: .
j_gene: TRBJ2-7
v_gene: TRBV5-1
CDR3nt: TGCGCCAGCAGTCAGGAAAACGAGCAGTACTTC
CDR3aa: CASSQENEQYF

abundance: .
d_gene: TRBD2
j_gene: TRBJ2-3
v_gene: TRBV27
CDR3nt: TGTGCCAGCACCTTAAGCTCGGGAGGCCCCCCAGATACGCAGTATTTT
CDR3aa: CASTLSSGGPPDTQYF

abundance: few
d_gene: .
j_gene: TRBJ1-1
v_gene: TRBV14
CDR3nt: TGTGCCAGCAGCCAAGCCGGGCAATCTTTCTTT
CDR3aa: CASSQAGQSFF

abundance: once
d_gene: TRBD2
j_gene: TRBJ2-1
v_gene: TRBV4-3
CDR3nt: TGCGCCAGCAGCCAAGAGTTCCTAGCGGGTTCCCATGAGCAGTTCTTC
CDR3aa: CASSQEFLAGSHEQFF

abundance: .
d_gene: .
j_gene: TRBJ1-1
v_gene: TRBV2
CDR3nt: TGTGCCAGCAGTTTTGACACGAACACTGAAGCTTTCTTT
CDR3aa: CASSFDTNTEAFF